The clone carrying this TCR beta chain was recorded many times. This specimen belongs to a study of T-cell reconstitution after alpha-beta-depleted transplantation in children. Unique molecular identifiers were used to barcode this TCRbeta library. TCRdb fed the PCR reads into MiXCR, producing one record per CDR3 protein. The data show fewer than 130,000 distinct CDR3 sequences, with over 9% seen just once and 8% held by the top ten. Germline lookup yields CDR1 SGHRS and CDR2 YFSETQ. The CDR3 extends over 14 amino acids. V was trimmed by 0 bases and J by 5 bases, leaving 11 bases between them. The receptor was isolated from a human donor who donated a stem cell graft to a child with acute lymphoblastic leukemia. The chain combines TRBV5-1 with TRBJ1-2, with D perhaps TRBD1 (5 bases). The specimen comprised PBMCs from the stem cell graft donor, sampled from the stem cell graft. The CDR3 reads CASSLGDGTYGYTF. CDR3 in DNA: TGCGCCAGCAGCTTGGGGGACGGTACTTATGGCTACACCTTC.